These T cell receptor beta chains were read from a single sample in a study of blood T cell repertoires in COVID-19. Assay used: immunoSEQ multiplex PCR; TCRdb lists only in-frame clones, some missing. Of around 250,000 clones in the sample, over 75% are singletons; the top ten hold 1.5% to 2%. Sequenced sample: PBMCs or T cells enriched from blood (not recorded which). The receptors were gathered from a woman in her fifties or sixties who had recovered from COVID-19. The CDR3 runs from the conserved cysteine through the conserved F or W. D genes are given only for firm matches. Not every row has a clone size; where given, it reads once, few, many or a size class.

V	size	D	J	CDR3	DNA
TRBV20-1	NA	NA	TRBJ1-5	CSARGQQSNSNQPQHF	TGCAGTGCTCGTGGACAGCAGAGCAATAGCAATCAGCCCCAGCATTTT
TRBV2	NA	TRBD2	TRBJ2-7	CASSDIGEGGSEQYF	TGTGCCAGCAGTGATATCGGGGAGGGTGGGTCCGAGCAGTACTTC
TRBV5-1	NA	NA	TRBJ2-7	CASSREGDYEQYF	TGCGCCAGCAGCCGCGAAGGGGACTACGAGCAGTACTTC
TRBV10-1	once	TRBD1	TRBJ2-1	CATVDRVNNEQFF	TGCGCCACCGTAGACAGGGTTAACAATGAGCAGTTCTTC
TRBV29-1	NA	NA	TRBJ2-5	CSVLEETQYF	TGCAGCGTACTCGAAGAGACCCAGTACTTC
TRBV20-1	NA	NA	TRBJ2-1	CSASLAVSYNEQFF	TGCAGTGCTAGTTTAGCGGTCTCCTACAATGAGCAGTTCTTC
TRBV6-5	NA	NA	TRBJ1-1	CASGPAAGGNTEAFF	TGTGCCAGCGGCCCGGCGGCGGGGGGGAACACTGAAGCTTTCTTT
TRBV27	few	TRBD1	TRBJ2-7	CASRLQGSGYEQYF	TGTGCCAGCAGGTTACAGGGGTCCGGTTACGAGCAGTACTTC
TRBV4-2	few	TRBD2	TRBJ2-1	CASSPRTSGRDDEQFF	TGTGCCAGCAGCCCACGGACTAGCGGGAGAGACGATGAGCAGTTCTTC
TRBV20-1	NA	NA	TRBJ1-5	CSASRDADQPQHF	TGCAGTGCTAGTCGGGATGCGGATCAGCCCCAGCATTTT
TRBV19	NA	NA	TRBJ1-2	CASSIDTGNYGYTF	TGTGCCAGTAGTATAGACACGGGAAACTATGGCTACACCTTC
TRBV29-1	NA	NA	TRBJ1-2	CSVEVQSTSGYTF	TGCAGCGTTGAAGTACAGTCTACAAGTGGCTACACCTTC
TRBV7-8	NA	TRBD1	TRBJ1-5	CASSLPGQGAGQPQHF	TGTGCCAGCAGCTTACCGGGACAGGGGGCAGGGCAGCCCCAGCATTTT
TRBV6-5	once	TRBD2	TRBJ2-3	CASSTGLSTDTQYF	TGTGCCAGCAGCACGGGACTAAGCACAGATACGCAGTATTTT
TRBV6-5	NA	NA	TRBJ2-7	CASSKTGSSYEQYF	TGTGCCAGCAGTAAAACAGGGAGCTCCTACGAGCAGTACTTC
TRBV6-6	NA	TRBD1	TRBJ1-2	CASSLDRGNYGYTF	TGTGCCAGCAGCCTGGACAGGGGTAACTATGGCTACACCTTC
TRBV29-1	NA	TRBD1	TRBJ1-5	CSVLEGTGRYQPQHF	TGCAGCGTTCTTGAGGGGACAGGTAGGTATCAGCCCCAGCATTTT
TRBV4-2	NA	TRBD1	TRBJ1-6	CASSLRDRENSPLHF	TGTGCCAGCAGCCTCCGGGACAGGGAAAATTCACCCCTCCACTTT
TRBV5-5	NA	NA	TRBJ2-5	CASSLAGETQYF	TGTGCCAGCAGCTTGGCCGGGGAGACCCAGTACTTC
TRBV28	NA	NA	TRBJ1-2	CATTAGVYGYTF	TGTGCCACCACAGCGGGAGTCTATGGCTACACCTTC
TRBV6-5	NA	NA	TRBJ1-2	CASSPTGFNYGYTF	TGTGCCAGCAGCCCAACAGGATTTAACTATGGCTACACCTTC
TRBV6-5	NA	NA	TRBJ1-1	CASTYTEAFF	TGTGCCAGCACCTACACTGAAGCTTTCTTT
TRBV28	NA	NA	TRBJ1-2	CASSFGGQKGYTF	TGTGCCAGCAGTTTCGGGGGGCAGAAAGGCTACACCTTC
TRBV28	NA	TRBD2	TRBJ2-7	CASSLTSGETYEQYF	TGTGCCAGCAGTTTGACTAGCGGGGAAACCTACGAGCAGTACTTC
TRBV15	NA	NA	TRBJ1-2	CATSYRGRYGYTF	TGTGCCACCAGCTACCGCGGGCGCTATGGCTACACCTTC
TRBV7-2	NA	NA	TRBJ1-2	CASSSSFQGGYTF	TGTGCCAGCAGCTCTAGTTTCCAGGGGGGCTACACCTTC
TRBV6-5	once	NA	TRBJ2-7	CASSLYYSYEQYF	TGTGCCAGCAGTCTCTACTATAGCTACGAGCAGTACTTC
TRBV27	NA	NA	TRBJ1-5	CASSLPGGNQPQHF	TGTGCCAGCAGTTTACCGGGGGGTAATCAGCCCCAGCATTTT
TRBV10-2	NA	TRBD1	TRBJ2-7	CASNRDRNYEQYF	TGCGCCAGCAACCGGGACAGGAACTACGAGCAGTACTTC
TRBV28	NA	TRBD1	TRBJ1-4	CASSSIPDREKLFF	TGTGCCAGCAGTTCCATCCCGGACAGGGAAAAACTGTTTTTT
TRBV7-9	NA	NA	TRBJ2-5	CASSQGRGLASVQETQYF	TGTGCCAGCAGCCAAGGGAGAGGCCTCGCGTCTGTCCAAGAGACCCAGTACTTC
TRBV7-9	NA	TRBD2	TRBJ2-7	CASSLAGTSSEQYF	TGTGCCAGCAGCTTAGCAGGGACTAGCAGCGAGCAGTACTTC
TRBV27	NA	TRBD1	TRBJ2-7	CASSNPQGSGSYEQYF	TGTGCCAGCAGTAACCCACAGGGGTCGGGGTCCTACGAGCAGTACTTC
TRBV27	NA	NA	TRBJ1-4	CASSFSQSEKLFF	TGTGCCAGCAGTTTTTCCCAGTCCGAAAAACTGTTTTTT
TRBV27	few	NA	TRBJ1-5	CASSEFSNQPQHF	TGTGCCAGCAGTGAGTTTAGCAATCAGCCCCAGCATTTT
TRBV2	NA	TRBD2	TRBJ2-1	CAGRGLAAYNEQFF	TGTGCCGGGAGGGGACTAGCGGCCTACAATGAGCAGTTCTTC
TRBV6-5	NA	TRBD1	TRBJ2-7	CASSYRGQGVNEQYF	TGTGCCAGCAGTTACCGGGGACAGGGGGTCAACGAGCAGTACTTC
TRBV3-1/TRBV3-2	few	NA	TRBJ1-1	CASSSTGWRGAFF	TGTGCCAGCAGCTCTACAGGTTGGAGAGGAGCTTTCTTT
TRBV5-1	NA	TRBD1	TRBJ1-4	CASSPLGQGEKLFF	TGCGCCAGCAGCCCCCTCGGACAGGGGGAAAAACTGTTTTTT
TRBV6-5	few	NA	TRBJ1-4	CASRRQFNEKLFF	TGTGCCAGCAGGAGACAGTTCAATGAAAAACTGTTTTTT
TRBV12-5	once	TRBD2	TRBJ2-1	CASGLYAGTSFLEQFF	TGTGCTAGTGGTTTGTATGCCGGGACTAGTTTTCTTGAGCAGTTCTTC
TRBV19	NA	TRBD1	TRBJ2-1	CASSISDRAANEQFF	TGTGCCAGTAGTATCTCGGACAGGGCAGCGAATGAGCAGTTCTTC
TRBV6-5	NA	TRBD1	TRBJ1-5	CASILGTGRNQPQHF	TGTGCCAGCATCCTTGGGACAGGACGCAATCAGCCCCAGCATTTT
TRBV7-8	NA	TRBD1	TRBJ1-4	CASSSGVFADRLNEKLFF	TGTGCCAGCAGCTCCGGTGTGTTCGCGGACAGGCTTAATGAAAAACTGTTTTTT
TRBV10-3	NA	NA	TRBJ2-1	CAIRPTGAEGHNEQFF	TGTGCCATCAGGCCCACAGGAGCGGAGGGGCACAATGAGCAGTTCTTC
TRBV14	NA	TRBD2	TRBJ2-1	CASSLRRGLGGNEQFF	TGTGCCAGCAGCCTCCGGCGGGGACTAGGAGGCAATGAGCAGTTCTTC
TRBV9	NA	NA	TRBJ2-1	CASSVDGSGTYNEQFF	TGTGCCAGCAGCGTAGATGGGAGTGGCACCTACAATGAGCAGTTCTTC
TRBV7-8	NA	NA	TRBJ2-3	CASSPHGAGRTDTQYF	TGTGCCAGCAGCCCCCACGGCGCGGGCCGCACAGATACGCAGTATTTT
TRBV5-1	once	NA	TRBJ1-5	CASSLYGQPSEPQHF	TGCGCCAGCAGCTTGTACGGACAACCAAGCGAGCCCCAGCATTTT